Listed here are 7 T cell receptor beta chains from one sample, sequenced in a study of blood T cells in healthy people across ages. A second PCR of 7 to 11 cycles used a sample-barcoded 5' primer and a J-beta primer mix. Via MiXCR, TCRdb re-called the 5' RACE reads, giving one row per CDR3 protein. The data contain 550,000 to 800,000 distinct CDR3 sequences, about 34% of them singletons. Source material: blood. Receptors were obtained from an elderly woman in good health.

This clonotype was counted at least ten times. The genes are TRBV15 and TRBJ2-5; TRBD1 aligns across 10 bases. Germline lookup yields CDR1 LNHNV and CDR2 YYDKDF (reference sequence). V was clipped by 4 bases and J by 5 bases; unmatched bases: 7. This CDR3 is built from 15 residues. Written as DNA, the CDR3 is TGTGCCACCAGCAAAGGGACAGGGGAGGGGGAGACCCAGTACTTC. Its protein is CATSKGTGEGETQYF.

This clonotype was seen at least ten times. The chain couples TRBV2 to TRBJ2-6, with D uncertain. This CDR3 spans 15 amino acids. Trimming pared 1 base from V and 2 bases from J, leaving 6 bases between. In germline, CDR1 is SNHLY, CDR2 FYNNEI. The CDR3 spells CASSEGRTGANVLTF. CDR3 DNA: TGTGCCAGCAGTGAAGGACGGACTGGGGCCAACGTCCTGACTTTC.

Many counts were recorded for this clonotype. The CDR3 DNA follows: TGTGCCAGCAGTTTATACGGCCCTTCGTACCAAGAGACCCAGTACTTC. Its protein is CASSLYGPSYQETQYF. The V and J genes are TRBV27 and TRBJ2-5; D is unresolved. CDR1 and CDR2 (germline): MNHEY, SMNVEV (reference sequence). This CDR3 is built from 16 residues. The germline V and J ends were trimmed by 1 base and 0 bases, with 12 bases remaining between them.

CDR3 DNA: TGCAGCGTTGAGGTTCTGGGGCAGGGGCATGAGCAGTTCTTC. It translates to CSVEVLGQGHEQFF. The chain couples TRBV29-1 to TRBJ2-1; tentative D call: TRBD1 (6 bases). The V end lost 3 bases, the J end lost 8 bases, and 17 bases lay between the germline ends. CDR3 length equals 14 residues. CDR1 is SQVTM and CDR2 is ANQGSEA in the germline V gene.

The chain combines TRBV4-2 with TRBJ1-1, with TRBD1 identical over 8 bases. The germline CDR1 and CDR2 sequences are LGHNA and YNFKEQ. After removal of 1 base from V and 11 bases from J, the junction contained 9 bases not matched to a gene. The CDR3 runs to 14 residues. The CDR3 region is CASSQAGQGGSAFF. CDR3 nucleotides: TGTGCCAGCAGCCAAGCAGGACAGGGTGGTTCGGCTTTCTTT.

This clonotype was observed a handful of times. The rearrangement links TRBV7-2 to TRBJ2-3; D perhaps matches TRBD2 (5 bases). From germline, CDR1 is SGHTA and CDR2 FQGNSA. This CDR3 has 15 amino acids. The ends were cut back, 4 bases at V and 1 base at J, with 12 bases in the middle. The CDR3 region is CASSSAVVGTDTQYF. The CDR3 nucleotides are TGTGCCAGCAGCTCAGCGGTGGTCGGCACAGATACGCAGTATTTT.

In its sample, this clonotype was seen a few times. CDR3 residues: CASSYRDRHEKLFF. DNA of the CDR3: TGTGCCAGCAGTTACAGGGACAGGCACGAAAAACTGTTTTTT. The rearrangement links TRBV6-6 to TRBJ1-4; 8 bases are a match to TRBD1. The CDR3 is 14 amino acids. Trimming took 2 bases from V and 8 from J; bases not matched to a gene: 4. Germline assignment: CDR1 MNHNY and CDR2 SVGAGI (reference sequence).